The 3 T cell receptor beta chains below come from one sample, sequenced in a study of cytomegalovirus exposure and HLA in healthy donors. Both 60 Vbeta primers and 13 Jbeta primers went into the PCR. Profiled with immunoSEQ multiplex PCR; TCRdb holds only in-frame clones, not every one. Of fewer than 90,000 clones listed, nearly 80% are singletons. Source material: PBMCs. The receptors come from a female donor in good health and CMV-seronegative.

This rearrangement joins TRBV4-3 to TRBJ1-4; possibly TRBD1 for D (5 bases). V lost 2 bases to trimming and J lost 8 bases, with 9 bases between them. Germline lookup yields CDR1 LGHNA and CDR2 YSLEER. This CDR3 is built from 13 residues. The CDR3, as DNA: TGCGCCAGCAGCCAAAATAGGGGCGAAAAACTGTTTTTT. This gives the protein CASSQNRGEKLFF.

The chain couples TRBV10-3 to TRBJ2-2, with 7 bases lining up with TRBD1. The CDR3 runs 15 residues. CDR1 ENHRY and CDR2 SYGVKD come from the germline V gene. V gave up 0 bases and J gave up 4 bases; unmatched junction bases: 2. The CDR3 nucleotides are TGTGCCATCAGTGAGTCGGGGACAGTCACCGGGGAGCTGTTTTTT. Translated: CAISESGTVTGELFF.

The chain employs TRBV13 and TRBJ1-1; possible D gene TRBD1, 5 bases. Germline CDR1 and CDR2: PRHDT and FYEKMQ (reference sequence). V was pared by 3 bases and J by 1 base, with 6 bases between. CDR3 length equals 13 residues. DNA for the CDR3: TGTGCCAGCAGCTTTGACAGGAACACTGAAGCTTTCTTT. This gives the protein CASSFDRNTEAFF.